Below, 22 T cell receptor beta chains from the same sample are listed, as sequenced in a study of T-cell reconstitution after alpha-beta-depleted transplantation in children. Researchers prepared the TCRbeta library using unique molecular identifiers, the study reports. One entry per CDR3 protein, called by TCRdb with MiXCR from the PCR reads. This table holds about 540,000 distinct CDR3 sequences, 15% to 20% found once. Sequencing was performed on PBMCs from the stem cell graft donor, taken from the stem cell graft. The receptors originated from a human donor who donated a stem cell graft to a child with acute lymphoblastic leukemia.

The chain recombines TRBV20-1 with TRBJ2-1; 7 positions match TRBD2. The germline gives CDR1 DFQATT, CDR2 SNEGSKA (reference sequence). The CDR3 consists of 14 residues. The ends lost 5 bases at V and 4 bases at J; junction bases unmatched: 8. The CDR3 coding sequence is TGCAGTGCTCCGAGGCGGGAGAGGTACAATGAGCAGTTCTTC. Translated: CSAPRRERYNEQFF.

The gene calls are TRBV12-3 or TRBV12-4 and TRBJ1-2; the match to TRBD1 covers 8 bases. The V and J ends lost 4 bases and 6 bases, in that order; junction bases with no gene match: 10. The CDR3 is 15 amino acids. This CDR3 reads CASSSTEYRGDGYTF. Written as DNA, the CDR3 is TGTGCCAGCAGTTCCACGGAATACAGGGGGGATGGCTACACCTTC.

The CDR3 reads CATSRESAYEQYF. CDR3 sequence (DNA): TGTGCCACCAGCAGAGAGTCCGCCTACGAGCAGTACTTC. The chain has TRBV15 and TRBJ2-7; D call uncertain. The CDR3 spans 13 residues. Germline V gene sequence: CDR1 LNHNV, CDR2 YYDKDF (reference sequence). Trimming pared 0 bases from V and 2 bases from J, leaving 5 bases between.

This chain joins TRBV3-1 and TRBJ1-2; 9 positions agree with TRBD1. The CDR3 spans 16 residues. CDR1 and CDR2 from the germline V gene are LGHDT and YNNKEL (reference sequence). V gave up 0 bases and J gave up 5 bases; unmatched junction bases: 7. CDR3 DNA sequence: TGTGCCAGCAGCCAAGAATCCAAGGGACAGGGATATGGCTACACCTTC. Protein product: CASSQESKGQGYGYTF.

The chain joins TRBV20-1 to TRBJ2-1; a possible D gene is TRBD2 (6 bases). This CDR3 comprises 14 residues. Germline V gene data show CDR1 as DFQATT and CDR2 as SNEGSKA (reference sequence). Trimming removed 5 bases from V and 0 bases from J, with 11 bases in between. The CDR3: CSAPGSHSYNEQFF. CDR3 in DNA: TGCAGTGCTCCCGGGAGTCACTCCTACAATGAGCAGTTCTTC.

This clonotype occurred a few times. This chain links TRBV27 with TRBJ2-7; 8 bases are a match to TRBD2. The trim removed 8 bases at V and 4 bases at J, leaving 10 bases unmatched. The CDR3 covers 14 residues. Germline values: CDR1 MNHEY, CDR2 SMNVEV (reference sequence). The CDR3 DNA sequence: TGTGCCAGCCCCAGGCCAGCGGGAGTATACGAGCAGTACTTC. This gives the protein CASPRPAGVYEQYF.

This clonotype turned up a few times. The V call is TRBV5-5, the J call TRBJ1-2; tentatively, D is TRBD1 (6 bases). Germline-derived CDR1 and CDR2 are SGHKS and YYEKEE (reference sequence). V lost 3 bases and J lost 3, with 15 bases in between. This CDR3 contains 15 residues. The CDR3 sequence is CASSSRVGGDYGYTF. The CDR3 DNA follows: TGTGCCAGCAGCTCCCGTGTCGGGGGCGACTATGGCTACACCTTC.

The rearrangement uses TRBV6-1 and TRBJ2-7; 9 nucleotides agree with TRBD2. The germline V gene has CDR1 MNHNS and CDR2 SASEGT. J lost 5 bases, V lost 6 bases, and 8 bases had no gene match. The CDR3 contains 14 residues. The CDR3 nucleotides read TGTGCCAGCAGAAGTAGCGGGAGAGTCCACGAGCAGTACTTC. Protein sequence: CASRSSGRVHEQYF.

This chain links TRBV5-1 with TRBJ1-2; D might be TRBD1 (5 bases). Trimming took 4 bases from V and 7 from J, leaving 20 bases between them. The length of the CDR3 is 15 residues. Germline CDR1 SGHRS, CDR2 YFSETQ. CDR3 sequence: CASSPGAGGVLGYTF. In DNA, the CDR3 is TGCGCCAGCAGCCCAGGAGCCGGGGGGGTACTTGGCTACACCTTC.

This chain's CDR3 is CASSHRTGENTGELFF. The CDR3 DNA sequence: TGCGCCAGCAGCCACCGGACAGGGGAAAACACCGGGGAGCTGTTTTTT. This chain joins TRBV4-1 and TRBJ2-2; 9 bases agree with TRBD1. CDR3 length: 16 amino acids. Per germline, CDR1 MGHRA and CDR2 YSYEKL. V lost 3 bases and J lost 2; bases outside the gene matches: 4.

The table lists this clonotype with a count of one. The rearrangement uses TRBV11-1 and TRBJ1-1, with D possibly being TRBD1 (6 bases). V was cut by 1 base and J by 1 base, with 13 bases left in between. Germline CDR1 reads SGHAT; CDR2 reads FQDESV (reference sequence). This CDR3 contains 16 residues. The CDR3 loop reads CASSLVPGERNTEAFF. CDR3 in DNA: TGTGCCAGCAGCTTAGTACCAGGGGAGAGGAACACTGAAGCTTTCTTT.

This sequence joins TRBV5-1 and TRBJ2-1, with no clear D. The V end lost 0 bases, the J end lost 1 base, and 8 bases lay between the germline ends. Germline V gene lookup returns CDR1 SGHRS and CDR2 YFSETQ. This CDR3 comprises 15 residues. The DNA of the CDR3 is TGCGCCAGCAGCTTGGAGACTGGGTCCTACAATGAGCAGTTCTTC. Amino acid sequence: CASSLETGSYNEQFF.

This clonotype turned up a few times. This sequence joins TRBV3-1 and TRBJ2-7; D is unclear. This CDR3 contains 13 residues. The V end was cut by 1 base, the J end by 4 bases, with 8 bases between. CDR1 LGHDT and CDR2 YNNKEL come from the germline V gene (reference sequence). CDR3: CASSQVAAYEQYF. As DNA, the CDR3 is TGTGCCAGCAGCCAAGTCGCGGCGTACGAGCAGTACTTC.

Only a few counts were recorded for this clonotype. The chain combines TRBV5-1 with TRBJ2-3, with 9 bases aligning to TRBD1. The V gene's germline CDR1 is SGHRS and CDR2 YFSETQ. The CDR3 covers 16 residues. The ends lost 4 bases at V and 2 bases at J; junction bases unmatched: 8. The CDR3 loop reads CASSKGTGTYTDTQYF. The CDR3 nucleotides read TGCGCCAGCAGCAAAGGGACAGGGACCTACACAGATACGCAGTATTTT.

This clonotype was observed a few times. V is TRBV20-1 and J is TRBJ1-3; 7 bases line up with TRBD1. V shed 0 bases, J shed 2 bases, and the junction held 4 bases outside the gene matches. The germline CDR1 and CDR2 sequences are DFQATT and SNEGSKA (reference sequence). This CDR3 comprises 15 residues. In DNA form, the CDR3 reads TGCAGTGCTAGAGATAGGGACAGCCCTGGAAACACCATATATTTT. As protein: CSARDRDSPGNTIYF.

This clonotype turned up a few times. This chain links TRBV7-9 with TRBJ1-1; the D gene is possibly TRBD1 (6 bases). CDR3 size: 16 residues. Looked up from germline, CDR1 is SEHNR and CDR2 is FQNEAQ (reference sequence). V dropped 0 bases and J dropped 4 bases, with 15 bases sitting between them. The CDR3 is CASSLALVRGGTEAFF. The DNA for the CDR3 is TGTGCCAGCAGCTTAGCGCTTGTAAGAGGGGGCACTGAAGCTTTCTTT.

This clonotype came up a few times. The J gene is TRBJ1-2, the V gene TRBV5-1; 8 bases line up with TRBD1. Losses at the gene ends were 0 bases for V and 3 bases for J; bases not matched to a gene: 10. Germline values: CDR1 SGHRS, CDR2 YFSETQ. This CDR3 region has 17 residues. CDR3 DNA sequence: TGCGCCAGCAGCTTGGTGGCAGGGGGCCAATCGGACTATGGCTACACCTTC. This codes for CASSLVAGGQSDYGYTF.

V is TRBV4-1 and J is TRBJ2-1, with D unclear. V lost 4 bases, J lost 12 bases, and 19 bases lay in between. There are 14 residues in the CDR3. CDR1 is MGHRA, CDR2 YSYEKL, per germline. The CDR3 reads CASSPIAGVFSQFF. The CDR3 bases are TGCGCCAGCAGCCCTATAGCTGGGGTTTTCTCGCAGTTCTTC.

J is TRBJ1-1 and V is TRBV10-3; 7 positions agree with TRBD1. Germline V gives CDR1 ENHRY, CDR2 SYGVKD. The CDR3 consists of 11 residues. V lost 8 bases, J lost 7 bases, and 4 bases stayed unmatched. CDR3 loop: CAIGDSIEAFF. The DNA for the CDR3 is TGTGCCATCGGGGACAGTATTGAAGCTTTCTTT.

This clonotype was seen a handful of times. The chain uses TRBV6-2 or TRBV6-3 and TRBJ2-3; D is undetermined. The CDR3 runs 12 residues. Trimming shortened V by 6 bases and J by 4 bases, and 8 bases separated the two germline ends. Germline CDR1 reads MNHEY; CDR2 reads SVGEGT. The CDR3 DNA sequence: TGTGCCAGCAGGGAGTATCCAGATACGCAGTATTTT. It encodes CASREYPDTQYF.

This clonotype was observed a handful of times. V is TRBV7-9 and J is TRBJ2-1, with 9 bases lining up with TRBD2. The CDR3 length is 15 residues. CDR1 and CDR2 from the germline V gene are SEHNR and FQNEAQ (reference sequence). Germline trimming cut 6 bases from V and 9 bases from J; bases unmatched to any gene: 12. The CDR3 sequence: CASRSSGATSVEQFF. The DNA for the CDR3 is TGTGCCAGCAGGTCTAGCGGGGCGACCTCCGTTGAGCAGTTCTTC.

The table lists this clonotype with many counts. This sequence joins TRBV29-1 and TRBJ2-7, with D possibly matching TRBD2 (5 bases). Germline V CDR1 and CDR2: SQVTM, ANQGSEA. The CDR3 length is 15 residues. V dropped 5 bases and J dropped 5 bases, with 22 bases sitting between them. DNA for the CDR3: TGCAGCGTTCACCCTAAGCCAGGATCCGGGGACGAGCAGTACTTC. Translating gives CSVHPKPGSGDEQYF.